This TCR beta chain was obtained from a study of blood T cell repertoires in COVID-19 (dated by TCRdb to the early 2020s). Background for the entire study: Samples from collaborators originated in the United States, Italy and Spain and spanned both the acute and convalescent phases of COVID-19. The prospective study material was composed of cDNA or gDNA derived from T cells, B-cell-depleted T cells, or PBMCs. Subjects who had been exposed to COVID-19, were actively infected with it, or had recovered from it provided the deeply sampled blood TCRbeta repertoires that made up the dataset. A freely available public database, intended as a resource for researchers studying the immune response to SARS-CoV-2, is where the repertoires were released. The samples were drawn from two sources: the first 160 participants of the ongoing ImmuneRACE study, and about 1,300 subjects contributed by 6 global collaborators. Nearly every sample came with metadata listing a de-identified subject ID, COVID-19 status, age in years and sex. HLA class I and class II types, where available, came from metadata supplied by the sample provider rather than from assay-based typing. Overall study outcomes, separate from this receptor: How much clinical and demographic metadata was included differed by source and by participant, and the metadata was provided uncurated.

The immunoSEQ Assay, a bias-controlled multiplex PCR, was used to amplify TCRbeta CDR3 regions from genomic DNA. The authors' analysis ran thus. Within the assay, amplification of reference gene primers was used to estimate how many nucleated cells each sample contained. To quantify the absolute abundance of each unique TCRbeta CDR3 rearrangement, sequence reads were collapsed and filtered. For each sample, productive Simpson clonality was calculated by taking the square root of Simpson's diversity index across productive rearrangements. As stored in TCRdb, this immuneACCESS dataset retains in-frame rearrangements with V and J assigned. A fraction of the clones does not appear; measured against another copy, unresolved V genes explain less than half of the discrepancy, and the remainder lacks a known reason. That table furnishes V, J and clone size, whereas the DNA furnished D and trimming. The sample table contains some 300,000 clones; only one count was recorded for around nine tenths of them. Over 8% of the sample goes to the ten largest clones.

From the cysteine through the phenylalanine, the CDR3 covers 15 amino acids. Kept here is only the CDR3 DNA, which spans 45 bases and is read in frame from base 1. According to the germline V gene, CDR1 reads SGHAT and CDR2 reads FQNNGV. A distance of 17 bases separates the germline ends of V and J, which lose 5 bases and 4 bases respectively. Enrolling through a virtual design, the prospective study's participants ranged in age from about 18 to 89 years and lived across about two dozen United States geographic areas. In the prospective study, participants were assigned to cohorts based on the clinical history participants reported in a screening survey and a study questionnaire. Recovered participants in ImmuneRACE Cohort 3 were defined by two consecutive negative NP/OP PCR tests, clearance by a healthcare professional, or resolution of symptoms. In the prospective study, whole blood, serum and a nasopharyngeal or oropharyngeal swab were collected from each participant by mobile phlebotomists. Prospective study participants could optionally give additional blood draws and questionnaires over a roughly two-month period. Prospective study blood samples were shipped either frozen or at room temperature before DNA extraction.

A word on this clone: Its antigen is unknown. No per-base quality is available; no much larger clone lies one base away.

This sequence originates from a woman aged 40-49 years who had recovered from COVID-19. The rearrangement joined TRBV11-2 to TRBJ1-1; TRBD1 could be the D gene, as 6 bases match. Material for sequencing was PBMCs or T cells enriched from blood (not recorded which). The CDR3 region: CASSPIFNRATEAFF. The bases are TGTGCCAGCAGCCCCATCTTTAACAGGGCCACTGAAGCTTTCTTT.